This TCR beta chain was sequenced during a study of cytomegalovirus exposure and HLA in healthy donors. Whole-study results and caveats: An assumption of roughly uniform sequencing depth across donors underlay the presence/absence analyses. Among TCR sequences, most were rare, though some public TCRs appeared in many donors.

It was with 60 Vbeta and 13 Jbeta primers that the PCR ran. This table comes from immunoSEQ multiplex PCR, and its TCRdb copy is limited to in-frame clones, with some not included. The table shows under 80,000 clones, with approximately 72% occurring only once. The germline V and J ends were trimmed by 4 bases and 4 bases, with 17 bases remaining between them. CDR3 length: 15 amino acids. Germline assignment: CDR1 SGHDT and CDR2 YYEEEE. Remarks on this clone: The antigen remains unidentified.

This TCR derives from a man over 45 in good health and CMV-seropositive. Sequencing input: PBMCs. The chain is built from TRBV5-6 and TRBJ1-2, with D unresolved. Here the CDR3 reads CASSPGGLDFYGYTF. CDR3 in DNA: TGTGCCAGCAGCCCAGGAGGGTTGGACTTCTATGGCTACACCTTC.